Shown below are 9 T cell receptor beta chains from a single sample sequenced in a study of neoadjuvant nivolumab and ipilimumab in lung cancer. The assay was immunoSEQ multiplex PCR, and TCRdb's table has in-frame clones only and misses some. The sample lists 25,000 to 30,000 clones; about 76% were seen once. The sequencing used tumor tissue, collected after neoadjuvant nivolumab, alone or with ipilimumab, at or shortly before surgery. These receptors all stem from an adult with non-small cell lung cancer.

The rearrangement links TRBV7-9 to TRBJ1-1; D remains ambiguous. V shed 3 bases and J shed 1 base, with 6 bases lying between them. Germline V gene data show CDR1 as SEHNR and CDR2 as FQNEAQ (reference sequence). The CDR3 extends over 13 amino acids. The CDR3 region is CASSFGTNTEAFF. CDR3 coding DNA: TGTGCCAGCAGCTTCGGCACGAACACTGAAGCTTTCTTT.

The chain has TRBV27 and TRBJ2-3; possible D gene TRBD2, 7 bases. This CDR3 has 14 residues. The germline V gene encodes CDR1 MNHEY and CDR2 SMNVEV (reference sequence). Trimming removed 7 bases from V and 5 bases from J, with 16 bases in between. The CDR3 DNA follows: TGTGCCAGCACTACTCGGGGGGCCGGAGATACGCAGTATTTT. Translation gives CASTTRGAGDTQYF.

V and J are TRBV11-2 and TRBJ2-5; 9 positions agree with TRBD2. V shed 4 bases, J shed 5 bases, and the junction held 2 bases outside the gene matches. The CDR3 is made up of 13 amino acids. The germline V gene encodes CDR1 SGHAT and CDR2 FQNNGV. In DNA, the CDR3 is TGTGCCAGCAGCTCTAGCGGGGTTGAGACCCAGTACTTC. It codes for CASSSSGVETQYF.

The chain uses TRBV18 and TRBJ1-5, with D uncertain. The germline CDR1 and CDR2 sequences are KGHSH and LQKENI. V lost 3 bases and J 4 bases, leaving 28 bases between the germline ends. The CDR3 is made up of 20 amino acids. The CDR3 reads CASSPPPRTGEGSSNQPQHF. As DNA, the CDR3 is TGTGCCAGCTCACCCCCACCGCGGACCGGCGAGGGATCGTCAAATCAGCCCCAGCATTTT.

The chain recombines TRBV5-1 with TRBJ1-1, with 8 bases lining up with TRBD1. Per germline, CDR1 SGHRS and CDR2 YFSETQ. The CDR3 runs to 14 residues. With V trimmed by 3 bases and J by 2 bases, 3 bases remained unmatched. CDR3 protein: CASSSGQGNTEAFF. The CDR3 DNA reads TGCGCCAGCAGCTCCGGACAGGGAAACACTGAAGCTTTCTTT.

The chain links TRBV6-5 to TRBJ1-4; 7 nucleotides match TRBD1. Germline V gives CDR1 MNHEY, CDR2 SVGAGI. This CDR3 contains 14 residues. V trimming: 10 bases; J trimming: 8 bases; junction bases outside the gene matches: 13. Here the CDR3 reads CATAPRGLEEKLFF. CDR3 bases: TGTGCCACCGCGCCGAGGGGGCTCGAGGAAAAACTGTTTTTT.

The chain joins TRBV15 to TRBJ2-5; D tentatively reads TRBD1 or TRBD2 (5 bases each). This CDR3 region has 13 residues. V lost 3 bases, J lost 4 bases, and 9 bases lay in between. Germline loops: CDR1 LNHNV, CDR2 YYDKDF (reference sequence). CDR3 amino acids: CATSRSRGETQYF. As DNA, the CDR3 is TGTGCCACCAGCAGGTCGAGGGGAGAGACCCAGTACTTC.

CDR3 sequence reads: CASSLPRDGNYGYTF. The DNA for the CDR3 is TGTGCCAGCAGCCTCCCCCGGGACGGCAACTATGGCTACACCTTC. This rearrangement joins TRBV9 to TRBJ1-2; a possible D gene is TRBD1 (5 bases). The CDR3 contains 15 residues. Looked up from germline, CDR1 is SGDLS and CDR2 is YYNGEE. The ends were cut back, 4 bases at V and 2 bases at J, with 15 bases in the middle.

The chain links TRBV11-2 to TRBJ2-1; D gene unclear. Trimming removed 0 bases from V and 4 bases from J, with 7 bases in between. The CDR3 is 14 amino acids. Germline-derived CDR1 and CDR2 are SGHAT and FQNNGV. The CDR3 coding sequence is TGTGCCAGCAGCTTAGAAGGCAGTTACAATGAGCAGTTCTTC. As protein: CASSLEGSYNEQFF.